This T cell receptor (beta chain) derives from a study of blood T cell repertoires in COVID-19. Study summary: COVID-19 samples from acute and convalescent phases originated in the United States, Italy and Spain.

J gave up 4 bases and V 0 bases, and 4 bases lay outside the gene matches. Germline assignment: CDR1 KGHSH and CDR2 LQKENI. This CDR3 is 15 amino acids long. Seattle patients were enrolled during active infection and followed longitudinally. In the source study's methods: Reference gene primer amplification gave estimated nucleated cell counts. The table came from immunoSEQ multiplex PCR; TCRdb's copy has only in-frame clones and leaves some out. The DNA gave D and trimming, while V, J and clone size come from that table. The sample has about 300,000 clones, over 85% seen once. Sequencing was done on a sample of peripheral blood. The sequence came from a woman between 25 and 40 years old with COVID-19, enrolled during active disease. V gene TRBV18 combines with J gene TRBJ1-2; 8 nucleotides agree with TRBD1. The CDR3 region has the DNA TGTGCCAGCTCACCACCCGGGACAGGCCCCTATGGCTACACCTTC. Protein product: CASSPPGTGPYGYTF.